This T cell receptor beta chain was identified in a study of CD8+CD57+ T cells in acquired aplastic anemia. Study-level information: The sorted CD4+ and CD8+ cells yielded an average roughly 3 ug of DNA.

As to this clonotype: A clone one base away is much larger, so this may be a read error.

Template material for TCR beta VDJ and CDR3 profiling consisted of genomic DNA. TCRdb reprocessed the reads with MiXCR, giving one entry per CDR3 protein. Found here are over 150,000 distinct CDR3 sequences, around 59% of them singletons; the top ten hold 15% to 20%. The TCR comes from a human donor in good health, serving as a control. Sequenced input: sorted CD4+, CD8+, or CD8+CD57+ T cells (not recorded which) from PBMCs.

CDR3 in DNA: TGCGCCAGCAGCCAAGATGACAGCGCCCCTAGCAATCAGCCCCAGCATTTT. Protein product: CASSQDDSAPSNQPQHF. The chain employs TRBV5-4 and TRBJ1-5, with D maybe TRBD1 (5 bases). The length of the CDR3 is 17 residues. The germline V gene encodes CDR1 SGHNT and CDR2 YYREEE (reference sequence).